This TCR beta chain was retrieved from a study of control samples from healthy donors and cancer patients. The CDR3 spans 14 residues. Germline-derived CDR1 and CDR2 are MNHEY and SVGEGT. Trimming removed 0 bases at V and 5 bases at J, with 10 bases between. The protocol was immunoSEQ multiplex PCR, while the TCRdb copy is restricted to in-frame clones and leaves out a portion. This table has some 80,000 clones, over 85% appearing once. V usage is TRBV6-2 or TRBV6-3 and J usage is TRBJ1-1; D unclear. This receptor was identified in a woman aged 60 to 75 with head and neck cancer. Sequencing used PBMCs. The CDR3 DNA reads as TGTGCCAGCAGTTACTCTAGAGAGGTGACTGAAGCTTTCTTT. Residues: CASSYSREVTEAFF.